This TCR beta chain was captured in a study of beta chain features in type 1 diabetes. The investigators reverse transcribed all of the isolated RNA, so they sequenced expressed TCRB transcripts. The repertoire was sequenced with immunoSEQ multiplex PCR; TCRdb's copy has only in-frame clones and lacks some. The table shows about 40,000 clones, with approximately 60% occurring only once. This clone has just one count. This CDR3 comprises 14 residues. CDR1 and CDR2 from the germline V gene are GTSNPN and SVGIG (reference sequence). V lost 1 base, J lost 7 bases, and 14 bases lay in between. The material sequenced was Tregs from blood. The chain couples TRBV30 to TRBJ1-5, with D uncertain. This receptor was obtained from a woman aged 30 to 39 in good health. The CDR3 loop reads CAWSGEVPGQPQHF. DNA for the CDR3: TGTGCCTGGAGTGGGGAGGTCCCGGGACAGCCCCAGCATTTT.